A single sample gave rise to the 24 T cell receptor beta chains below, sequenced in a study of CD8 T cells in Susac syndrome. An amount of RNA that ranged from roughly 0.5 to 1 ug was reverse transcribed with random hexamers. TCRdb recomputed calls from the immunoSEQ multiplex PCR reads with MiXCR, one row per CDR3 protein. Of 150,000 to 190,000 distinct CDR3 sequences listed, 95% to 96% were seen once; the top ten hold 0.14% to 0.15%. The sequencing input was CD8+ T cells from PBMCs. The receptors derive from a human donor with multiple sclerosis.

The chain recombines TRBV4-2 with TRBJ2-2, with D tentatively TRBD2 (6 bases). V lost 8 bases and J lost 0, with 7 bases in between. CDR3 length: 13 amino acids. Germline values: CDR1 LGHNA, CDR2 YNFKEQ. CDR3 amino acids: CASGGTNTGELFF. In DNA, the CDR3 is TGTGCCAGCGGGGGGACGAACACCGGGGAGCTGTTTTTT.

V gene TRBV6-5 combines with J gene TRBJ2-5, with TRBD2 as a possible D gene (5 bases). Trimming shortened V by 0 bases and J by 5 bases, and 10 bases separated the two germline ends. CDR1 and CDR2 from the germline V gene are MNHEY and SVGAGI. The CDR3 contains 14 residues. The CDR3 nucleotides read TGTGCCAGCAGTTACTCAGGGAGTTTGGAGACCCAGTACTTC. Translation: CASSYSGSLETQYF.

The chain has TRBV29-1 and TRBJ1-1; D gene uncertain. Germline V gene sequence: CDR1 SQVTM, CDR2 ANQGSEA. The ends were cut back, 1 base at V and 2 bases at J, with 5 bases in the middle. The CDR3 contains 12 residues. In nucleotides, the CDR3 is TGCAGCGTTGAAGCGGAAAACACTGAAGCTTTCTTT. This sequence encodes CSVEAENTEAFF.

The chain uses TRBV18 and TRBJ2-7, with D tentatively TRBD1 (5 bases). Germline V gives CDR1 KGHSH, CDR2 LQKENI. V lost 3 bases to trimming and J lost 6 bases, with 18 bases between them. CDR3 length: 15 amino acids. The CDR3 sequence: CASSPILGRAGEQYV. In DNA form, the CDR3 reads TGTGCCAGCTCACCCATTTTAGGCAGGGCCGGCGAGCAGTACGTC.

This clonotype appeared a single time. The chain recombines TRBV4-1 with TRBJ1-5; D remains ambiguous. The length of the CDR3 is 17 residues. Deletions cut 3 bases from V and 1 base from J, with 16 bases between. CDR1 is MGHRA, CDR2 YSYEKL, per germline. The CDR3 DNA is TGCGCCAGCAGCCACCCCGGAGGGAGCCGGAGCAATCAGCCCCAGCATTTT. Its translation: CASSHPGGSRSNQPQHF.

V usage is TRBV5-6 and J usage is TRBJ1-6, with D unresolved. V was pared by 3 bases and J by 7 bases, with 14 bases between. Germline lookup yields CDR1 SGHDT and CDR2 YYEEEE. CDR3 size: 15 residues. CDR3 nucleotide sequence: TGTGCCAGCAGCTCAACGACGGCGGGGAATTCACCCCTCCACTTT. Its protein is CASSSTTAGNSPLHF.

V and J are TRBV27 and TRBJ1-2; D unclear. Germline values: CDR1 MNHEY, CDR2 SMNVEV (reference sequence). Trimming cost V 5 bases and J 6 bases, with 16 bases left between them. The CDR3 runs to 14 residues. The CDR3 loop is CASSPIDEADGYTF. DNA of the CDR3: TGTGCCAGCAGTCCTATAGACGAGGCGGATGGCTACACCTTC.

The chain recombines TRBV19 with TRBJ2-3; 7 nucleotides align to TRBD2. From germline, CDR1 is LNHDA and CDR2 SQIVND (reference sequence). Trimming took 10 bases from V and 2 from J; bases not matched to a gene: 18. The CDR3 sequence is 17 residues long. The CDR3 reads CATSTRASGEITDTQYF. The CDR3 region has the DNA TGTGCCACCTCAACCCGGGCGAGCGGGGAGATCACAGATACGCAGTATTTT.

This clonotype was observed a single time. The chain is built from TRBV19 and TRBJ2-5, with a weak D call TRBD2 (5 bases). The CDR3 extends over 12 amino acids. The ends were cut back, 7 bases at V and 10 bases at J, with 16 bases in the middle. Germline CDR1 and CDR2: LNHDA and SQIVND (reference sequence). CDR3 bases: TGTGCCAGTACTAGCACCGGACGGGACCAGTACTTC. Translation: CASTSTGRDQYF. Supplemented by reference TRBV19 and TRBJ2-5, the full variable domain reads DGGITQSPKYLFRKEGQNVTLSCEQNLNHDAMYWYRQDPGQGLRLIYYSQIVNDFQKGDIAEGYSVSREKKESFPLTVTSAQKNPTAFYLCASTSTGRDQYFGPGTRLLVL.

This clonotype was counted once. The chain uses TRBV15 and TRBJ2-3; no firm D call. Germline V gives CDR1 LNHNV, CDR2 YYDKDF (reference sequence). V was trimmed by 11 bases and J by 4 bases, leaving 7 bases between them. The CDR3 totals 10 residues. The CDR3 DNA reads TGTGCCCCGTTGGCAGATACGCAGTATTTT. It codes for CAPLADTQYF.

The table lists this clonotype with a count of one. This chain links TRBV5-6 with TRBJ1-1; D is ambiguous. CDR1 is SGHDT, CDR2 YYEEEE, per germline. V was clipped by 4 bases and J by 1 base, with 8 bases between them. The CDR3 totals 13 residues. The CDR3 DNA reads as TGTGCCAGCAGCCGGCGCACGAACACTGAAGCTTTCTTT. Translation: CASSRRTNTEAFF.

The genes are TRBV27 and TRBJ1-1, with D unclear. CDR1 is MNHEY and CDR2 is SMNVEV in the germline V gene (reference sequence). V gave up 3 bases and J gave up 4 bases, with 9 bases separating them. This CDR3 is 13 amino acids long. The CDR3: CASSFPGVTEAFF. The CDR3 DNA reads TGTGCCAGCAGTTTTCCAGGAGTCACTGAAGCTTTCTTT.

This clonotype was picked up a small number of times. This sequence joins TRBV7-8 and TRBJ2-3; TRBD1 matches at 8 bases. Germline lookup yields CDR1 SGHVS and CDR2 FQNEAQ. The CDR3 totals 15 residues. V dropped 5 bases and J dropped 2; count of bases not matched to a gene: 6. CDR3 DNA: TGTGCCAGCAGCCGGACAGGGTTTCACACAGATACGCAGTATTTT. It encodes CASSRTGFHTDTQYF.

In its sample, this clonotype ranks as medium-sized. This sequence joins TRBV7-9 and TRBJ1-1; no reliable D call. CDR1 SEHNR and CDR2 FQNEAQ come from the germline V gene (reference sequence). The CDR3 runs 11 residues. Trimming left V 3 bases short and J 4 bases short, with 3 bases between. CDR3 region: CASSLGTEAFF. The CDR3 bases are TGTGCCAGCAGCTTGGGCACTGAAGCTTTCTTT. Full variable domain (outside the CDR3, taken from reference TRBV7-9 and TRBJ1-1): DTGVSQNPRHKITKRGQNVTFRCDPISEHNRLYWYRQTLGQGPEFLTYFQNEAQLEKSRLLSDRFSAERPKGSFSTLEIQRTEQGDSAMYLCASSLGTEAFFGQGTRLTVV.

This chain uses TRBV28 with TRBJ1-6; D uncertain. Germline loops: CDR1 MDHEN, CDR2 SYDVKM. V was shortened by 2 bases and J by 14 bases, with 10 bases between the two germline ends. The CDR3 is 12 residues long. This CDR3 is CASSLGGESLHF. The DNA of the CDR3 is TGTGCCAGCAGTTTAGGCGGGGAATCCCTCCACTTT.

The chain carries TRBV11-1 and TRBJ2-6; tentatively, D is TRBD1 or TRBD2 (5 bases each). Germline loops: CDR1 SGHAT, CDR2 FQDESV (reference sequence). This CDR3 is 21 amino acids long. V lost 1 base and J 0 bases, leaving 22 bases between the germline ends. The CDR3 DNA is TGTGCCAGCAGCTTAGATTTTGGGGTATGGGACGCAGCCTCTGGGGCCAACGTCCTGACTTTC. Protein: CASSLDFGVWDAASGANVLTF.

The chain combines TRBV20-1 with TRBJ2-7, with 8 bases that match TRBD1. The CDR3 totals 14 residues. CDR1 is DFQATT, CDR2 SNEGSKA, per germline (reference sequence). J gave up 2 bases and V 3 bases, and 6 bases lay outside the gene matches. In DNA, the CDR3 is TGCAGTGCTAGCCCGGACAGGGCCGCCTACGAGCAGTACTTC. It is translated as CSASPDRAAYEQYF.

This chain joins TRBV4-1 and TRBJ1-2; the D is unclear. The CDR3 extends over 13 amino acids. Per the germline V gene, CDR1 is MGHRA and CDR2 is YSYEKL. The V end lost 0 bases, the J end lost 5 bases, and 7 bases lay between the germline ends. CDR3 DNA sequence: TGCGCCAGCAGCCAAGAACCCGGGTATGGCTACACCTTC. Translating gives CASSQEPGYGYTF.

The chain joins TRBV29-1 to TRBJ2-2; D is uncertain. Germline CDR1 SQVTM, CDR2 ANQGSEA. The CDR3 is 15 amino acids. V lost 5 bases to trimming and J lost 4 bases, with 17 bases between them. The CDR3, as DNA: TGCAGCGTTTTAATTCCGGCACCGGTCACCGGGGAGCTGTTTTTT. It translates to CSVLIPAPVTGELFF.

The chain links TRBV25-1 to TRBJ1-5; 7 bases agree with TRBD1. This CDR3 contains 15 residues. Germline CDR1 is MGHDK and CDR2 is SYGVNS. V shed 6 bases and J 5 bases; nucleotides not matched to a gene: 10. CDR3 sequence reads: CASSATGTEYQPQHF. CDR3 in DNA: TGTGCCAGCAGCGCGACCGGGACAGAGTATCAGCCCCAGCATTTT.

The chain joins TRBV30 to TRBJ2-3; D gene uncertain. Trimming cost V 2 bases and J 4 bases, with 10 bases left between them. The CDR3 spans 13 residues. CDR1 GTSNPN and CDR2 SVGIG come from the germline V gene (reference sequence). CDR3 amino acids: CAWSIARPDTQYF. The CDR3 nucleotides are TGTGCCTGGAGTATAGCCCGCCCAGATACGCAGTATTTT.

This sequence joins TRBV27 and TRBJ2-7; D is perhaps TRBD1 (6 bases). The CDR3 has 15 residues. The germline V gene has CDR1 MNHEY and CDR2 SMNVEV (reference sequence). Trimming stripped 6 bases from V and 3 bases from J, with 18 bases between. The CDR3 reads CASSTGTSPIYEQYF. CDR3 DNA sequence: TGTGCCAGCAGCACCGGGACAAGTCCAATCTACGAGCAGTACTTC.

The chain combines TRBV23-1 with TRBJ1-6, with D perhaps matching TRBD1 (5 bases). TRBV23-1 is an open reading frame whose function is uncertain. With 4 bases removed from V and 8 bases from J, the gap between germline ends came to 24 bases. The CDR3 contains 18 residues. The chain's CDR3 is CASSREPGREILDSPLHF. For the CDR3, the DNA is TGCGCCAGCAGTCGGGAGCCAGGGCGAGAAATTCTGGATTCACCCCTCCACTTT.

This sequence joins TRBV29-1 and TRBJ1-3; TRBD1 is a possible D gene (5 bases). The CDR3 has 12 residues. Germline CDR1 and CDR2: SQVTM and ANQGSEA. V lost 7 bases, J lost 5 bases, and 12 bases lay in between. The CDR3 DNA sequence: TGCAGCGCCGAGACAGAGAGAAACACCATATATTTT. Translated, it gives CSAETERNTIYF.